This T cell receptor beta chain stems from a study of tumor-infiltrating lymphocytes in primary liver carcinoma. The CDR3 consists of 13 residues. Germline V gene lookup returns CDR1 LGHNT and CDR2 FRNRAP. About this clonotype: Its ends do not fully match the called genes, so a read error is possible.

The blood RNA (from unsorted whole blood) was obtained, and germline DNA was also extracted. The template, about 550 ng total RNA, yielded TCR beta cDNA made with a constant-region primer. Construction of TCR beta libraries relied on three successive nested multiplex PCR rounds employing slightly modified ARM-PCR. Investigators reported that the first two PCR rounds, at approximately 11 cycles each, used TRBV1-TRBV30 forward primers with a C-beta reverse primer. TCRdb passed the multiplex PCR reads through MiXCR, listing each CDR3 protein once. The sample yields some 190,000 distinct CDR3 sequences, approximately 60% seen once.

The sample comprised peripheral blood. The chain is built from TRBV12-5 and TRBJ2-7; D possibly uses TRBD1 or TRBD2 (5 bases each). The receptor was isolated from a man aged 40-49 years with primary liver carcinoma and hepatitis B virus infection. The CDR3 sequence is CASEGTGSYEQYF. As DNA, the CDR3 is TGTGCCAGTGAGGGGACCGGTTCCTATGAGCAGTACTTC.